Each of the 5 T cell receptor beta chains below was sequenced from the same sample in a study of T-cell memory formation after mild COVID-19 (TCRdb year 2021). The receptor library was made with 5' RACE. Instrument on record: Illumina NovaSeq 6000. The raw public reads went through TCRdb reprocessing: fastp at Q25, MiXCR clone calling, in-frame beta chains kept. Each record represents a unique CDR3 protein, reported with the most common genes and DNA among its rows. The sample table shows more than 100,000 distinct CDR3 sequences, and over 15% are seen once. Of the sample, around 4.8% is held by the ten largest clones. Sequenced sample: PBMCs or a T cell subset sorted from them (not recorded which). Receptors were obtained from a young man who had mild COVID-19 (a few samples of this study predate the infection). The sample titles of this study are shuffled in the database, so cell type and time point are left out; the donor was told from shared clones.

The chain combines TRBV4-1 with TRBJ2-2; a weak D match, TRBD2 (6 bases). Germline CDR1 reads MGHRA; CDR2 reads YSYEKL. V was shortened by 0 bases and J by 6 bases, with 8 bases between the two germline ends. This CDR3 is built from 14 residues. Here the CDR3 reads CASSQDGTSGELFF. The CDR3 DNA reads TGCGCCAGCAGCCAAGATGGGACTTCCGGGGAGCTGTTTTTT.

This clonotype was observed a handful of times. V usage is TRBV5-4 and J usage is TRBJ2-5; 8 nucleotides line up with TRBD2. The junction had 10 bases not matched to a gene; V was cut back by 4 bases and J by 5 bases. This CDR3 is 15 amino acids long. Germline CDR1 SGHNT, CDR2 YYREEE (reference sequence). The CDR3 loop reads CASSPNRGGPETQYF. The CDR3 region has the DNA TGTGCCAGCAGCCCGAACCGGGGGGGCCCCGAGACCCAGTACTTC.

This clonotype was recorded a few times. V usage is TRBV10-1 and J usage is TRBJ2-2; D possibly corresponds to TRBD1 (5 bases). The V end lost 7 bases, the J end lost 5 bases, and 14 bases lay between the germline ends. Per the germline V gene, CDR1 is WNHNN and CDR2 is SYGVQD (reference sequence). This CDR3 contains 14 residues. The CDR3 loop reads CASNPGQLTGELFF. CDR3 sequence (DNA): TGCGCCAGCAACCCCGGACAACTAACCGGGGAGCTGTTTTTT.

This chain uses TRBV7-9 with TRBJ2-1; possibly TRBD1 or TRBD2 for D (5 bases each). Germline CDR1 SEHNR, CDR2 FQNEAQ (reference sequence). V was shortened by 6 bases and J by 7 bases, with 10 bases between the two germline ends. The CDR3 has 12 residues. The CDR3 loop reads CASRRDGNEQFF. CDR3 in DNA: TGTGCCAGCAGAAGGGACGGGAATGAGCAGTTCTTC.

The chain has TRBV5-1 and TRBJ2-7; D is tentatively TRBD1 or TRBD2 (5 bases each). V was pared by 5 bases and J by 2 bases, with 20 bases between. This CDR3 region has 16 residues. Germline V CDR1 and CDR2: SGHRS, YFSETQ. The DNA of the CDR3 is TGCGCCAGCAGTTGGGGGACCGGGACGGGAACCTACGAGCAGTACTTC. It specifies CASSWGTGTGTYEQYF.